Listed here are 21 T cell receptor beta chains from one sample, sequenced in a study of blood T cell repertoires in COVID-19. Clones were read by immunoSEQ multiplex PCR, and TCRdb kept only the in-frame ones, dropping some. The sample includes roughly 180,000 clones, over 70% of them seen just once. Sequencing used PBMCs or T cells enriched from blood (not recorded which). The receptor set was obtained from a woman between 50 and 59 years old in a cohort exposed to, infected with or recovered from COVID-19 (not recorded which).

In DNA form, the CDR3 reads TGCGCCAGCAGCTTGTCTGGGACAGGCTCCTACGAGCAGTACTTC. Translating gives CASSLSGTGSYEQYF. This chain connects TRBV5-1 to TRBJ2-7; 8 bases fit TRBD1. The CDR3 has 15 amino acids. CDR1 and CDR2 (germline): SGHRS, YFSETQ. J gave up 0 bases and V 1 base, and 3 bases lay outside the gene matches.

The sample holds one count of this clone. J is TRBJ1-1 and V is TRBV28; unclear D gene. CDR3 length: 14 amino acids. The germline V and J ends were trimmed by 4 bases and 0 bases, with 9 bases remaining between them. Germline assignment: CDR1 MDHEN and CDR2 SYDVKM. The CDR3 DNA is TGTGCCAGCAGTTCCGTCAGTGTGAACACTGAAGCTTTCTTT. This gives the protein CASSSVSVNTEAFF.

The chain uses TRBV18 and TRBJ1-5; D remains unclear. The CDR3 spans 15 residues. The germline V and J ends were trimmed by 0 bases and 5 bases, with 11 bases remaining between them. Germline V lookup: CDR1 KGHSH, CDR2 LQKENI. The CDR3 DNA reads TGTGCCAGCTCACCACCTGAACGGGGAGATCAGCCCCAGCATTTT. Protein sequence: CASSPPERGDQPQHF.

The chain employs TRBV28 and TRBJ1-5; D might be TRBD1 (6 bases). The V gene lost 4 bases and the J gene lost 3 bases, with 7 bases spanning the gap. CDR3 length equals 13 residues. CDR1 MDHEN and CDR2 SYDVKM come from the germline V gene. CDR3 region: CASSWDNNQPQHF. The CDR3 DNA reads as TGTGCCAGCAGTTGGGACAACAATCAGCCCCAGCATTTT.

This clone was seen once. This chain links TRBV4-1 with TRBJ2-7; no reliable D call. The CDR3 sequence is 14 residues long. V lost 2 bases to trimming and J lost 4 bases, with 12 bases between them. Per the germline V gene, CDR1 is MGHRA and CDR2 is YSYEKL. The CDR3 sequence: CASSQIPDNYEQYF. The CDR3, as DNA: TGCGCCAGCAGCCAAATCCCAGACAATTACGAGCAGTACTTC.

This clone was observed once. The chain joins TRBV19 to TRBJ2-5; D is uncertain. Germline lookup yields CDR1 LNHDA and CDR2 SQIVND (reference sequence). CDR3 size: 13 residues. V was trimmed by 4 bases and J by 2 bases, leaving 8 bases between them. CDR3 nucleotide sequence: TGTGCCAGTAGTACCTTACTGCAAGAGACCCAGTACTTC. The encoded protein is CASSTLLQETQYF. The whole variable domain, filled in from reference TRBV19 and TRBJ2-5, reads DGGITQSPKYLFRKEGQNVTLSCEQNLNHDAMYWYRQDPGQGLRLIYYSQIVNDFQKGDIAEGYSVSREKKESFPLTVTSAQKNPTAFYLCASSTLLQETQYFGPGTRLLVL.

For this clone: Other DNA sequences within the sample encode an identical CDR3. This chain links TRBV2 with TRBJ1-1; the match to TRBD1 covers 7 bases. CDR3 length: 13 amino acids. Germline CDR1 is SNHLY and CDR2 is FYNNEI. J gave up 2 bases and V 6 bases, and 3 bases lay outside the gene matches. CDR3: CASSRDSNTEAFF. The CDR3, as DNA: TGTGCCAGCAGCAGGGACAGTAACACTGAAGCTTTCTTT.

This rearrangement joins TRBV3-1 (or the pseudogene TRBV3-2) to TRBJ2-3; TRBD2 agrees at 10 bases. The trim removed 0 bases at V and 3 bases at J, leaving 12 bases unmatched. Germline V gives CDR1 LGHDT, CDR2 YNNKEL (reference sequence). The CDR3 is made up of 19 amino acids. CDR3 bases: TGTGCCAGCAGCCAAGATCCCCCTAGCGGGAGACGGGGGACAGATACGCAGTATTTT. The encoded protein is CASSQDPPSGRRGTDTQYF.

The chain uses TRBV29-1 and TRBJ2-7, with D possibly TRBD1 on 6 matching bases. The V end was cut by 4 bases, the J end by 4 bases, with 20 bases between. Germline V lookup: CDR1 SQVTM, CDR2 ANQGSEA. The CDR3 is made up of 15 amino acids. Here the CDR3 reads CSVVDGWGQPYEQYF. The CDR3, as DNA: TGCAGCGTTGTAGACGGGTGGGGACAACCATACGAGCAGTACTTC.

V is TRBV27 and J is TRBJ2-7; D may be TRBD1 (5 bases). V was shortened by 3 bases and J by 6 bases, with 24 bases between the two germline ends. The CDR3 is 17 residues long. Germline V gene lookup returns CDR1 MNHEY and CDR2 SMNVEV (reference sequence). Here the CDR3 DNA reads TGTGCCAGCAGTTTTGTAAATTCTGGGGCAGGGCCCAGCGAGCAGTACTTC. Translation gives CASSFVNSGAGPSEQYF.

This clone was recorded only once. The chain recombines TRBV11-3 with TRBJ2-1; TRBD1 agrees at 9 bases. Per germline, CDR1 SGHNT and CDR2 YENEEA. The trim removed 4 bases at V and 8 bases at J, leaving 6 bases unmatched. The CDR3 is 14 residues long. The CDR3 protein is CASSSPGQGDEQFF. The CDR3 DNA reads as TGTGCCAGCAGCTCCCCGGGACAGGGAGATGAGCAGTTCTTC.

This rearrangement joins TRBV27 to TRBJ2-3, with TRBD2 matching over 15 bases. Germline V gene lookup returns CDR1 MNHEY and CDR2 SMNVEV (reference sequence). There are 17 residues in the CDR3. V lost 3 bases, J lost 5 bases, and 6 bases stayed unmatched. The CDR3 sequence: CASSFPGTSGGQDTQYF. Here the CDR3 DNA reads TGTGCCAGCAGTTTCCCCGGGACTAGCGGGGGGCAAGATACGCAGTATTTT.

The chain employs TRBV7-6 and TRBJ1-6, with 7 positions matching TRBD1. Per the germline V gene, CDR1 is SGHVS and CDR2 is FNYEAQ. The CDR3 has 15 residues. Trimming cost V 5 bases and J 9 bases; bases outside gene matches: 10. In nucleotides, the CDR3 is TGTGCCAGCAGCCCGACGACAGGGCCCCCTTCACCCCTCCACTTT. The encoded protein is CASSPTTGPPSPLHF.

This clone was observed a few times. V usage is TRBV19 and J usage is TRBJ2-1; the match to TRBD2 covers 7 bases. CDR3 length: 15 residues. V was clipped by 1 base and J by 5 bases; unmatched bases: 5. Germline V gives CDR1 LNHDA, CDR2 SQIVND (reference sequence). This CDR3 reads CASSIGRGMHNEQFF. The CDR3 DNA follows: TGTGCCAGTAGTATAGGGCGGGGGATGCACAATGAGCAGTTCTTC.

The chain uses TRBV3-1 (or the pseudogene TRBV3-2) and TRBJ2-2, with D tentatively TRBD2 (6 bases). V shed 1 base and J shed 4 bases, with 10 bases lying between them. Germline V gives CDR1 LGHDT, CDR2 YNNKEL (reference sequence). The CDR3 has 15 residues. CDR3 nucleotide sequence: TGTGCCAGCAGCCAAGTAGCAGCGGGCACCGGGGAGCTGTTTTTT. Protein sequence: CASSQVAAGTGELFF.

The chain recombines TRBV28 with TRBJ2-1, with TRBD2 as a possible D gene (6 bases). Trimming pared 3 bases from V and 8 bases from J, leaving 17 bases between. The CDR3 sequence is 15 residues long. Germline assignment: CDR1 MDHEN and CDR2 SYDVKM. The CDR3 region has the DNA TGTGCCAGCAGTTTTTTCGCGGGGCTTAGGGATGAGCAGTTCTTC. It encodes CASSFFAGLRDEQFF.

For the CDR3, the DNA is TGCAGCGCCGAGGGGGTGATCGACACTGAAGCTTTCTTT. Translation gives CSAEGVIDTEAFF. The rearrangement links TRBV29-1 to TRBJ1-1; possible D gene TRBD1, 6 bases. Germline CDR1 and CDR2: SQVTM and ANQGSEA. This CDR3 has 13 residues. The ends were cut back, 7 bases at V and 3 bases at J, with 15 bases in the middle.

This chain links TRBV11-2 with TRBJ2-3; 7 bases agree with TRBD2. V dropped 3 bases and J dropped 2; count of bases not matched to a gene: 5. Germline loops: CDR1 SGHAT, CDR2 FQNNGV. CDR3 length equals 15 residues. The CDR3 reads CASSFNRGVTDTQYF. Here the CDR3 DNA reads TGTGCCAGCAGCTTTAACCGGGGGGTCACAGATACGCAGTATTTT.

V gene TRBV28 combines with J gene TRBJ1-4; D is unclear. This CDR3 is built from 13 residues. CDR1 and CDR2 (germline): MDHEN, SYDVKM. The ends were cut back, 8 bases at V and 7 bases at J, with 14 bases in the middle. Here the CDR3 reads CASSLGSLEKLFF. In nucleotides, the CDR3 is TGTGCCAGCTCGCTGGGGAGCCTTGAAAAACTGTTTTTT.

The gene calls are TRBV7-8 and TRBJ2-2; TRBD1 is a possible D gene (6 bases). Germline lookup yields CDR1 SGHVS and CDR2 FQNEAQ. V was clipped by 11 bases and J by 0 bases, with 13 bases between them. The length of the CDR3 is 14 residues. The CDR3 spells CAGQSFANTGELFF. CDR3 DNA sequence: TGTGCCGGACAGAGTTTCGCGAACACCGGGGAGCTGTTTTTT.

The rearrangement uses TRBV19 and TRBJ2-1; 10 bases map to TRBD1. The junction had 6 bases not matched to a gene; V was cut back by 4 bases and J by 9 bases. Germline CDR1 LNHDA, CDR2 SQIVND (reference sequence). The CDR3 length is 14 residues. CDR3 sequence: CASSTGTGEGEQFF. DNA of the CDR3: TGTGCCAGTAGTACCGGGACAGGGGAGGGTGAGCAGTTCTTC.